The entry below gives a single T cell receptor (beta chain) sequence along with its context. Its antigen is unknown. The data belong to a study of T cell repertoires in cytomegalovirus infection. The V end lost 4 bases, the J end lost 6 bases, and 14 bases lay between the germline ends. Germline-derived CDR1 and CDR2 are LGHDT and YNNKEL (reference sequence). The CDR3 consists of 14 residues. TCRdb re-called the reads through MiXCR, storing one row per CDR3 protein. The top ten hold 9.5% to 15% of the sample, which has fewer than 950,000 distinct CDR3 sequences, approximately 30% seen once. This clonotype was sampled from a human donor in good health (CMV status not recorded). Some clones in this sample may be carry-over from other donors' samples. Sample: cultured CD8+ T cells from PBMCs, taken from culture after CMV antigen stimulation. The rearrangement links TRBV3-1 to TRBJ2-3; D is possibly TRBD1 (6 bases). The CDR3 spells CASSPGVRVDTQYF. As DNA, the CDR3 is TGTGCCAGCAGCCCAGGGGTCAGGGTGGATACGCAGTATTTT.